The 11 T cell receptor beta chains presented below share a single source sample, sequenced in a study of T cells in Graves' hyperthyroidism and ophthalmopathy. The CDR3 regions of TCR beta were amplified from RNA transcripts. When the TCR CDR3 underwent first-round RT-PCR, the HTBI primer set was used. TCRdb independently ran MiXCR on the multiplex PCR reads; one entry per CDR3 protein. The sample contains 350,000 or so distinct CDR3 sequences, 15% to 20% of which appear only once. What was sequenced was blood. Receptors were obtained from a woman aged 45-59 years with Graves' hyperthyroidism.

The chain has TRBV9 and TRBJ2-2; no reliable D call. The germline V and J ends were trimmed by 4 bases and 5 bases, with 6 bases remaining between them. Germline loops: CDR1 SGDLS, CDR2 YYNGEE. The CDR3 length is 12 residues. Written as DNA, the CDR3 is TGTGCCAGCAGCCCAGGTACCGGGGAGCTGTTTTTT. It specifies CASSPGTGELFF.

This clonotype was counted only a few times. The rearrangement joins TRBV6-2 or TRBV6-3 to TRBJ1-2; D remains ambiguous. From germline, CDR1 is MNHEY and CDR2 SVGEGT. The CDR3 loop spans 12 amino acids. V lost 1 base to trimming and J lost 3 bases, with 3 bases between them. The CDR3 spells CASSYFDYGYTF. CDR3 DNA sequence: TGTGCCAGCAGTTACTTCGACTATGGCTACACCTTC.

This clonotype was seen more than once but under ten times. The chain uses TRBV19 and TRBJ1-1; TRBD1 aligns across 8 bases. Germline CDR1 and CDR2: LNHDA and SQIVND (reference sequence). CDR3 length: 18 residues. V was clipped by 6 bases and J by 4 bases; unmatched bases: 19. The chain's CDR3 is CASRDRQGKVTVFTEAFF. The CDR3 DNA follows: TGTGCCAGTAGGGATCGACAGGGGAAGGTGACGGTTTTCACTGAAGCTTTCTTT.

The chain employs TRBV19 and TRBJ1-2; tentative D call: TRBD1 (6 bases). V was pared by 7 bases and J by 0 bases, with 15 bases between. Germline V CDR1 and CDR2: LNHDA, SQIVND (reference sequence). The CDR3 extends over 15 amino acids. The CDR3 DNA is TGTGCCAGTAATTCGTGGGGGGCAACTAACTATGGCTACACCTTC. It is translated as CASNSWGATNYGYTF.

This clonotype appeared many times. The V call is TRBV20-1, the J call TRBJ1-2; 10 nucleotides match TRBD1. CDR1 is DFQATT, CDR2 SNEGSKA, per germline (reference sequence). The CDR3 sequence is 15 residues long. The trim removed 2 bases at V and 2 bases at J, leaving 5 bases unmatched. This CDR3 reads CSARPWDRGNYGYTF. The CDR3 DNA follows: TGCAGTGCTAGACCCTGGGACAGGGGAAACTATGGCTACACCTTC.

This clonotype was found a few times. The V call is TRBV5-8, the J call TRBJ2-5; D might be TRBD1 (5 bases). V was pared by 4 bases and J by 5 bases, with 15 bases between. Looked up from germline, CDR1 is SGHTS and CDR2 is YDEGEE. This CDR3 spans 14 amino acids. The CDR3 loop is CASSRGFWAETQYF. The CDR3 DNA sequence: TGTGCCAGCAGCAGGGGATTCTGGGCGGAGACCCAGTACTTC.

CDR3: CASSVWDTPYEQYF. CDR3 DNA sequence: TGTGCCAGCAGTGTCTGGGACACCCCCTACGAGCAGTACTTC. V gene TRBV6-2 or TRBV6-3 combines with J gene TRBJ2-7; D might be TRBD1 (6 bases). Germline-derived CDR1 and CDR2 are MNHEY and SVGEGT. The V gene lost 5 bases and the J gene lost 2 bases, with 13 bases spanning the gap. This CDR3 region has 14 residues.

This clonotype was seen at least ten times. The gene calls are TRBV20-1 and TRBJ2-3; 12 bases map to TRBD2. Germline CDR1 and CDR2: DFQATT and SNEGSKA (reference sequence). Germline trimming cut 4 bases from V and 4 bases from J; bases unmatched to any gene: 6. CDR3 length: 15 residues. The DNA for the CDR3 is TGCAGTGCTACCCCTAGCGGGAGGGCCGCAGATACGCAGTATTTT. Translated: CSATPSGRAADTQYF.

V gene TRBV7-9 combines with J gene TRBJ2-5; the D is unclear. There are 14 residues in the CDR3. Trimming took off 5 bases at V and 2 bases at J, with 12 bases between the two ends. The germline CDR1 and CDR2 sequences are SEHNR and FQNEAQ (reference sequence). The CDR3 spells CASSPPRVQETQYF. CDR3 sequence (DNA): TGTGCCAGCAGCCCACCCCGAGTTCAAGAGACCCAGTACTTC.

This clonotype appeared a few times. The chain combines TRBV6-1 with TRBJ2-7; perhaps TRBD1 as D (6 bases). This CDR3 has 17 residues. The V gene lost 1 base and the J gene lost 9 bases, with 25 bases spanning the gap. Germline loops: CDR1 MNHNS, CDR2 SASEGT. The CDR3 loop reads CASSEGQGLLTGMLQYV. The CDR3 nucleotides read TGTGCCAGCAGTGAAGGGCAGGGGCTTCTTACCGGCATGTTGCAGTACGTC.

This clonotype has a count of ten or more. V and J are TRBV27 and TRBJ1-5; TRBD1 aligns across 7 bases. This CDR3 is built from 15 residues. Trimming cost V 3 bases and J 2 bases; bases outside gene matches: 4. Germline CDR1 is MNHEY and CDR2 is SMNVEV (reference sequence). The CDR3 spells CASSFQGGGNQPQHF. CDR3 DNA sequence: TGTGCCAGCAGTTTTCAGGGGGGCGGCAATCAGCCCCAGCATTTT.